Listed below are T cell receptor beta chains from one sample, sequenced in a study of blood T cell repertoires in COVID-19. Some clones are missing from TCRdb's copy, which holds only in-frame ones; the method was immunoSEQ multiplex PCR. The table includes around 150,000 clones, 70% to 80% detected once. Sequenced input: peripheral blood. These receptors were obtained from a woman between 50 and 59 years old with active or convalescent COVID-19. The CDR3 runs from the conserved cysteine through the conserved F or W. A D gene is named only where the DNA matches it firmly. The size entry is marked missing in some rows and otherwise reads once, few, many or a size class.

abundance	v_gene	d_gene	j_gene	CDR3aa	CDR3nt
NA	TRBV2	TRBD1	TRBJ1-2	CASSGRGLDYGYTF	TGTGCCAGCAGTGGGAGGGGGCTGGACTATGGCTACACCTTC
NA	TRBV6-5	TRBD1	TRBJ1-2	CASGAGGAGYTF	TGTGCCAGCGGCGCAGGGGGCGCGGGCTACACCTTC
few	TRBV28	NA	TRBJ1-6	CASEVRRAGAPLHF	TGTGCCAGCGAGGTACGCCGGGCAGGGGCACCCCTCCACTTT
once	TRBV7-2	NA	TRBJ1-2	CASSFTGIGDGYTF	TGTGCCAGCAGCTTCACAGGGATAGGCGATGGCTACACCTTC
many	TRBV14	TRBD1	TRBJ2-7	CASSRRTGPYEQYF	TGTGCCAGCAGCCGGAGGACAGGACCCTACGAGCAGTACTTC
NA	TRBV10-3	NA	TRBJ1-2	CARKDPTGPNYGYTF	TGTGCCAGAAAAGATCCGACAGGTCCCAACTATGGCTACACCTTC
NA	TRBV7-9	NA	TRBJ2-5	CASSPSATSSGTQYF	TGTGCCAGCAGCCCGTCGGCCACGTCCTCGGGAACCCAGTACTTC
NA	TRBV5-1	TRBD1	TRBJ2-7	CASSPGQSSYEQYF	TGCGCCAGCAGCCCGGGACAGAGCTCCTACGAGCAGTACTTC
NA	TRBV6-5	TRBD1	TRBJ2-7	CASSRDRGDEQYF	TGTGCCAGCAGCAGGGACAGGGGCGACGAGCAGTACTTC
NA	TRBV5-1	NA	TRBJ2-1	CASRVRDNEQFF	TGCGCCAGCAGAGTCAGGGACAATGAGCAGTTCTTC
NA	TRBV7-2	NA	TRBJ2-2	CASSLWGQTSGELFF	TGTGCCAGCAGCTTATGGGGCCAGACTAGCGGGGAGCTGTTTTTT
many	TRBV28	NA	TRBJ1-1	CASSLPGFGTEAFF	TGTGCCAGCAGTTTGCCCGGGTTCGGAACTGAAGCTTTCTTT
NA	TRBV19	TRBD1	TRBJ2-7	CASSIDQGRGCDEQYF	TGTGCCAGTAGTATAGATCAAGGCAGGGGGTGCGACGAGCAGTACTTC
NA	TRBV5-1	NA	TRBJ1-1	CASSRTQTAVNTEAFF	TGCGCCAGCAGCCGTACCCAGACAGCAGTGAACACTGAAGCTTTCTTT
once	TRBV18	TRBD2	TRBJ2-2	CASSPAGLAGGSTGELFF	TGTGCCAGCTCACCGGCGGGACTAGCGGGGGGCAGCACCGGGGAGCTGTTTTTT
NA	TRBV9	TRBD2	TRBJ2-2	CASSVGEGRTGELFF	TGTGCCAGCAGCGTAGGGGAGGGTAGGACCGGGGAGCTGTTTTTT
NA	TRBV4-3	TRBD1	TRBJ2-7	CASSQDRGLEQYF	TGCGCCAGCAGCCAGGACAGGGGACTCGAGCAGTACTTC
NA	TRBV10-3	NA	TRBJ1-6	CAISRGEGGHSPLHF	TGTGCCATCAGTCGGGGGGAGGGAGGTCATTCACCCCTCCACTTT
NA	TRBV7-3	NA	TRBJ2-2	CASSSSRGNTGELFF	TGTGCCAGCAGCTCTTCGCGGGGGAACACCGGGGAGCTGTTTTTT
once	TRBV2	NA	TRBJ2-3	CASSDADTQYF	TGTGCCAGCAGTGACGCAGATACGCAGTATTTT
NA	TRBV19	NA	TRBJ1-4	CASSSTPGLGEKLFF	TGTGCCAGTAGTTCTACTCCGGGACTAGGGGAAAAACTGTTTTTT
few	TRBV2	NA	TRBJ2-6	CASSELLSGANVLTF	TGTGCCAGCAGTGAACTTCTCTCTGGGGCCAACGTCCTGACTTTC
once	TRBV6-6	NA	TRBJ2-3	CASSDTGGPTDTQYF	TGTGCCAGCAGTGACACAGGTGGGCCCACAGATACGCAGTATTTT
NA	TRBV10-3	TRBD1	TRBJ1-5	CAIRSGTGDQPQHF	TGTGCCATCAGATCCGGGACAGGGGATCAGCCCCAGCATTTT
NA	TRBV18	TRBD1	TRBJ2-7	CASSPYDRGHEQYF	TGTGCCAGCTCACCCTATGACAGGGGCCACGAGCAGTACTTC
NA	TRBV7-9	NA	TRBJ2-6	CASSLALSPSGANVLTF	TGTGCCAGCAGCTTAGCGCTATCTCCCTCTGGGGCCAACGTCCTGACTTTC
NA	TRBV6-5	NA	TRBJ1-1	CASSYDPVQNTEAFF	TGTGCCAGCAGTTACGATCCGGTCCAGAACACTGAAGCTTTCTTT
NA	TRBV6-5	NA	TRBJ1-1	CASSYSIGTEAFF	TGTGCCAGCAGTTACTCTATCGGCACTGAAGCTTTCTTT
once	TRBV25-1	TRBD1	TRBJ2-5	CASSEGFRGRVETQYF	TGTGCCAGCAGTGAAGGTTTCAGGGGGCGCGTAGAGACCCAGTACTTC
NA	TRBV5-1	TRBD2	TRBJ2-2	CASSATSGSFTGELFF	TGCGCCAGCAGCGCCACTAGCGGGTCCTTCACCGGGGAGCTGTTTTTT
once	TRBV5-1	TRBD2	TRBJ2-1	CASSFLARGGGEQFF	TGCGCCAGCAGCTTCCTGGCCCGCGGGGGAGGTGAGCAGTTCTTC
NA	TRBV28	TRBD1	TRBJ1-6	CASSLQGAVKGHNSPLHF	TGTGCCAGCAGTTTACAGGGGGCCGTAAAGGGCCATAATTCACCCCTCCACTTT
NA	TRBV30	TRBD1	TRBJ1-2	CACQGQGGSRGYGYTF	TGTGCCTGCCAGGGACAGGGTGGCAGTCGGGGCTATGGCTACACCTTC
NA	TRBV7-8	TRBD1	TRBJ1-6	CASSIGQGGDSPLHF	TGTGCCAGCAGCATTGGACAGGGAGGTGACTCACCCCTCCACTTT
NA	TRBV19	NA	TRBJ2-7	CASSISRDLTTYEQYF	TGTGCCAGTAGTATAAGCAGGGACTTAACCACCTACGAGCAGTACTTC
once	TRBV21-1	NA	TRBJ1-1	CASSSNISGGSTEAFF	TGTGCCAGCAGCTCGAACATTTCAGGGGGAAGCACTGAAGCTTTCTTT
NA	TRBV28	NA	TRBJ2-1	CASSSFDRRSYNEQFF	TGTGCCAGCAGTTCCTTCGACAGACGCTCCTACAATGAGCAGTTCTTC
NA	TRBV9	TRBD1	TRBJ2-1	CASSRDRGNEQFF	TGTGCCAGCAGCCGGGACAGGGGCAATGAGCAGTTCTTC
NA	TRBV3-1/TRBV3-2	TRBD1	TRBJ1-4	CASSQVVDRGLEKLFF	TGTGCCAGCAGCCAGGTCGTCGACAGGGGGCTCGAAAAACTGTTTTTT
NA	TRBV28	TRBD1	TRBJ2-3	CASSPVGDRAADTQYF	TGTGCCAGCAGTCCCGTCGGGGACAGGGCGGCAGATACGCAGTATTTT
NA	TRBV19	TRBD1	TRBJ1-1	CASTFGGDRGTEAFF	TGTGCCAGTACCTTCGGGGGGGACAGGGGGACTGAAGCTTTCTTT
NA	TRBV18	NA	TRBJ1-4	CASSPWQTEVEKLFF	TGTGCCAGCTCACCATGGCAGACGGAGGTGGAAAAACTGTTTTTT
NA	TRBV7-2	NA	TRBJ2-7	CASSSGTFFEQYF	TGTGCCAGCAGCTCCGGGACTTTTTTCGAGCAGTACTTC
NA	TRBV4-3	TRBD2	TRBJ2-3	CASSQDTSGGAFSTDTQYF	TGCGCCAGCAGCCAAGATACTAGCGGGGGGGCCTTTAGCACAGATACGCAGTATTTT
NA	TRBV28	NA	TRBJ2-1	CASNLGGGNEQFF	TGTGCCAGCAACCTAGGGGGGGGCAATGAGCAGTTCTTC